Listed below are T cell receptor beta chains from one sample, sequenced in a study of blood T cell repertoires in COVID-19. Clones were sequenced by immunoSEQ multiplex PCR, and TCRdb holds only the in-frame ones, with some missing. This table has 100,000 to 150,000 clones, about 88% appearing once. Sequenced material: peripheral blood. The source is a human donor in a cohort sampled during active COVID-19. CDR3s include the opening cysteine and the closing phenylalanine or tryptophan.

v_call,j_call,cdr3_aa
TRBV5-1,TRBJ2-1,CASSPGQGVSEQFF
TRBV19,TRBJ2-7,CASKADLSYEQYF
TRBV5-6,TRBJ2-3,CASSLASGTDTQYF
TRBV15,TRBJ2-7,CATSRELTGAYEQYF
TRBV21-1,TRBJ2-5,CASSKVQGPGETQYF
TRBV11-2,TRBJ2-2,CASSLVDRSNTGELFF
TRBV15,TRBJ2-5,CATSREGRGETQYF
TRBV5-1,TRBJ2-1,CASSLVPDYNEQFF
TRBV7-6,TRBJ1-2,CASSPISNLSYTF
TRBV5-4,TRBJ2-5,CASSAYSGRGEETQYF
TRBV7-2,TRBJ2-1,CASSSDAGEQFF
TRBV7-6,TRBJ2-5,CASSLESGRYQETQYF
TRBV5-6,TRBJ2-7,CASSLGSFYEQYF
TRBV6-4,TRBJ2-1,CASSVTSSVPNEQFF
TRBV6-2/TRBV6-3,TRBJ2-1,CASSPTRASGSDEQFF
TRBV10-3,TRBJ2-3,CAISEPRLTGVGTDTQYF
TRBV28,TRBJ2-7,CASSLIGVRSYEQYF
TRBV6-5,TRBJ1-6,CASSLDGGGSPLHF
TRBV10-3,TRBJ1-1,CAISERDRDNTEAFF
TRBV7-9,TRBJ1-1,CASASAAGNTEAFF
TRBV2,TRBJ1-2,CASSRATYGYTF
TRBV5-6,TRBJ2-1,CASSRLNRVSEFF
TRBV6-6,TRBJ1-2,CASSYSSRAYGYTF
TRBV13,TRBJ2-4,CASSATPGQAKNIQYF
TRBV7-6,TRBJ1-6,CASSLEAGGNSPLHF
TRBV28,TRBJ2-7,CASSYGQFNEQYF
TRBV2,TRBJ2-1,CASITPPTSGSDYEQFF
TRBV28,TRBJ2-7,CASSRLASGFHEQYF
TRBV7-9,TRBJ2-1,CASSSGDNEQFF
TRBV2,TRBJ2-6,CASRAGTGTAGANVLTF
TRBV10-2,TRBJ2-2,CASSDWSGGLTGELFF
TRBV9,TRBJ2-3,CASSAEAGSTDTQYF
TRBV19,TRBJ2-3,CASSKPGGRTDTQYF
TRBV18,TRBJ1-2,CASSPSGVDYGYTF
TRBV19,TRBJ2-1,CASSLTPRGGGLIEQFF
TRBV7-9,TRBJ1-2,CASSPAGSYGYTF
TRBV5-1,TRBJ1-1,CASSLDLNTEAFF
TRBV29-1,TRBJ2-7,CSVEAGISYEQYF